This T cell receptor (beta chain) was captured by sequencing in a study of early T cells in non-severe SARS-CoV-2 infection. CDR3 size: 15 residues. The germline CDR1 and CDR2 sequences are LNHNV and YYDKDF (reference sequence). Between the trimmed V and J ends, which lost 8 bases and 5 bases, there was a span of 19 bases. A single record per CDR3 protein comes from TCRdb applying MiXCR to the 5' RACE reads. The sample has fewer than 80,000 distinct CDR3 sequences; approximately 8.8% are singletons. This clonotype occurred many times. The starting material was whole blood, obtained at baseline. The receptor comes from an adult who was a healthcare worker with PCR-confirmed SARS-CoV-2 infection or an uninfected control (not recorded which). This sequence joins TRBV15 and TRBJ2-1; perhaps D is TRBD1 or TRBD2 (6 bases each). The CDR3 here is CATVGGLAINNEQFF. In DNA, the CDR3 is TGTGCCACCGTTGGGGGGCTAGCGATTAACAATGAGCAGTTCTTC. Supplemented by reference TRBV15 and TRBJ2-1, the full variable domain reads DAMVIQNPRYQVTQFGKPVTLSCSQTLNHNVMYWYQQKSSQAPKLLFHYYDKDFNNEADTPDNFQSRRPNTSFCFLDIRSPGLGDTAMYLCATVGGLAINNEQFFGPGTRLTVL.